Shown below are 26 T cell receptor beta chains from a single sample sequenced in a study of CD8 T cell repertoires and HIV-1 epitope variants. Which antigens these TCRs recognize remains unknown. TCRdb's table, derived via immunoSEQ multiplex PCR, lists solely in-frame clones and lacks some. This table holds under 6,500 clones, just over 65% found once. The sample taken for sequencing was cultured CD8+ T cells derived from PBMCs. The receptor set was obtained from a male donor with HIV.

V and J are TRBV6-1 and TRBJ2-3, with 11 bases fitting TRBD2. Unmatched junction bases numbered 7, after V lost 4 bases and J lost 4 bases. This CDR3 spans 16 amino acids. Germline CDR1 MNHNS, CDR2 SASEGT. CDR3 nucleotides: TGTGCCAGCAGTGCGTCTAGCGGGAGGACCGCAGATACGCAGTATTTT. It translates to CASSASSGRTADTQYF.

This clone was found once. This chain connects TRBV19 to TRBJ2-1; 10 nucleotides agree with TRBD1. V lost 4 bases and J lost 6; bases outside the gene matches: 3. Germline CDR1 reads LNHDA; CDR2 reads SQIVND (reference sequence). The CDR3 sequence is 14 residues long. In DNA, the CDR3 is TGTGCCAGTAGTAGGACAGGGGGAATCAATGAGCAGTTCTTC. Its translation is CASSRTGGINEQFF.

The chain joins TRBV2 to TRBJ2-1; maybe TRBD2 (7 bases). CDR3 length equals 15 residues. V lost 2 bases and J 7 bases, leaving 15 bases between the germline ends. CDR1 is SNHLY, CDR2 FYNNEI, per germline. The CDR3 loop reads CASSEFRGARNEQFF. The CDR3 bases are TGTGCCAGCAGTGAATTTCGGGGGGCAAGGAATGAGCAGTTCTTC.

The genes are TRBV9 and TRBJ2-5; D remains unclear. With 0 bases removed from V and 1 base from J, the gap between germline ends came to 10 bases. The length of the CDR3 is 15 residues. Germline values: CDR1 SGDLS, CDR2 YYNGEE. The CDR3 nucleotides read TGTGCCAGCAGCGTAGAGGGCGGACCCCAAGAGACCCAGTACTTC. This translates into CASSVEGGPQETQYF.

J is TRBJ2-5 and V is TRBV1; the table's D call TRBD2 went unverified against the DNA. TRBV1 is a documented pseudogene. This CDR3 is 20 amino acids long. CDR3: CTSSPGGDFGASGKQETQYF. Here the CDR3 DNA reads TGCACCAGCAGTCCTGGAGGAGACTTCGGGGCTAGCGGAAAACAAGAGACCCAGTACTTC.

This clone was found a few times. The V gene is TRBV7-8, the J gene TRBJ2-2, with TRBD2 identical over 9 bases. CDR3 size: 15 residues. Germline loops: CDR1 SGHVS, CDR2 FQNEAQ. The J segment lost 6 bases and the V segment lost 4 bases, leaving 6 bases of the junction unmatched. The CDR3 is CASSSGLASSGELFF. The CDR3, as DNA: TGTGCCAGCAGCTCGGGACTAGCCTCCTCCGGGGAGCTGTTTTTT.

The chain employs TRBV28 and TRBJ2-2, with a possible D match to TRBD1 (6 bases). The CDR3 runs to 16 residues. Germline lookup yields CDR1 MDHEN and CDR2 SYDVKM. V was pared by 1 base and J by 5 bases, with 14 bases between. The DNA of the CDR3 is TGTGCCAGCAGTTTATCTCCAGGGGAAGGTACCGGGGAGCTGTTTTTT. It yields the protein CASSLSPGEGTGELFF.

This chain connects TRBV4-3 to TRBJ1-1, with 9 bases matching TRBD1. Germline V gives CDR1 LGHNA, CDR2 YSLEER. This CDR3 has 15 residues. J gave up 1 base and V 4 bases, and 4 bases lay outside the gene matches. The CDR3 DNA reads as TGCGCCAGCAGCCCGAACAGGGGGCGGAACACTGAAGCTTTCTTT. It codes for CASSPNRGRNTEAFF.

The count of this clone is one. The CDR3 loop reads CASSLWGAGTSDYEQYF. CDR3 coding DNA: TGTGCCAGCAGTTTATGGGGTGCCGGGACTAGCGATTACGAGCAGTACTTC. The genes are TRBV28 and TRBJ2-7; TRBD2 matches 10 bases. Germline CDR1 MDHEN, CDR2 SYDVKM. The V and J ends lost 0 bases and 4 bases, in that order; junction bases with no gene match: 9. The CDR3 length is 17 residues.

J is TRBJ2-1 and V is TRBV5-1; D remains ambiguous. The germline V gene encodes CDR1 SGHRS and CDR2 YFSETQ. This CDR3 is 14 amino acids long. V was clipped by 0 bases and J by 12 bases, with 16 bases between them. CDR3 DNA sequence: TGCGCCAGCAGCTTGGGCATCGTAACCCCTGGGCAGTTCTTC. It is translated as CASSLGIVTPGQFF.

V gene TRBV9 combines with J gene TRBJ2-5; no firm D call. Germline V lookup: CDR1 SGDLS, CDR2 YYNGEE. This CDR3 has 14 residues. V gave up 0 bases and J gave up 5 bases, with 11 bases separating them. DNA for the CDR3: TGTGCCAGCAGCGTAGTGGCAGGCCTGGAGACCCAGTACTTC. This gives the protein CASSVVAGLETQYF.

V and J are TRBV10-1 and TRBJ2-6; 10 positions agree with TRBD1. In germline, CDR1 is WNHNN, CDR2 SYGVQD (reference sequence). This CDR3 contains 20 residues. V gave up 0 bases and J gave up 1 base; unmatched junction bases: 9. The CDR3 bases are TGCGCCAGCAGTGAGTCCGCTGCCGGGACAGGGGTTTCTGGGGCCAACGTCCTGACTTTC. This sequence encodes CASSESAAGTGVSGANVLTF.

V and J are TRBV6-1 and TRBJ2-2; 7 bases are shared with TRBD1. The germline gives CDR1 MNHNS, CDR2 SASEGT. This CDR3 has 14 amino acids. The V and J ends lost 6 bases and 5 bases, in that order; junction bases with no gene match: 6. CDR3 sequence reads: CASRGQMGTGELFF. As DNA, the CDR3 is TGTGCCAGCAGGGGACAGATGGGGACCGGGGAGCTGTTTTTT.

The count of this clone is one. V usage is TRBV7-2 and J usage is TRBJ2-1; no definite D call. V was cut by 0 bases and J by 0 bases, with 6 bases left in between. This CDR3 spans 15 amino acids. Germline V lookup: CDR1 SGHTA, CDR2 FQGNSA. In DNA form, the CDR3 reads TGTGCCAGCAGCTTAGCGTACCGCTCCTACAATGAGCAGTTCTTC. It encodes CASSLAYRSYNEQFF.

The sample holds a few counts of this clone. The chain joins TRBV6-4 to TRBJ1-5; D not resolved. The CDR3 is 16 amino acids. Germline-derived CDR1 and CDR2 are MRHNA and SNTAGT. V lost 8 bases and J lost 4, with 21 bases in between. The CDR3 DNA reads TGTGCCAGCTCCCCCTCTACCGGGAGGCGTAATCAGCCCCAGCATTTT. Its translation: CASSPSTGRRNQPQHF.

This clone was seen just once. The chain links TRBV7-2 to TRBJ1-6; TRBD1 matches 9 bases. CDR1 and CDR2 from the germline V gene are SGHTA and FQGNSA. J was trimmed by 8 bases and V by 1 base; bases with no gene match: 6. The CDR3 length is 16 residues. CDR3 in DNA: TGTGCCAGCAGCTTAGTAGGGACAGGGCGTTATTCACCCCTCCACTTT. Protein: CASSLVGTGRYSPLHF.

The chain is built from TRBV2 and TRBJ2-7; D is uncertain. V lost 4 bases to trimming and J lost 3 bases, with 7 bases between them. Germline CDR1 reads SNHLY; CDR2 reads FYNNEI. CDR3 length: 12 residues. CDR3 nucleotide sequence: TGTGCCAGCAGTGTTCAGAGCTACGAGCAGTACTTC. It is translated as CASSVQSYEQYF.

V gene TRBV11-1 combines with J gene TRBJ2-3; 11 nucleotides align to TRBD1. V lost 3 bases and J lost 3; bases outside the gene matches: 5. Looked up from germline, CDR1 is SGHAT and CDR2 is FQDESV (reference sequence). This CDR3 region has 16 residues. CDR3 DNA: TGTGCCAGCAGCTTCTTCGGGACAGGGGGGACAGATACGCAGTATTTT. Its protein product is CASSFFGTGGTDTQYF.

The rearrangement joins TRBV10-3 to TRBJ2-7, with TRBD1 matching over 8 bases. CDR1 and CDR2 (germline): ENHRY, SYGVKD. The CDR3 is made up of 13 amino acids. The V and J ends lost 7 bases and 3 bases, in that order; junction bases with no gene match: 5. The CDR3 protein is CAINSGQGYEQYF. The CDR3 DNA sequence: TGTGCCATCAATTCCGGACAGGGCTACGAGCAGTACTTC.

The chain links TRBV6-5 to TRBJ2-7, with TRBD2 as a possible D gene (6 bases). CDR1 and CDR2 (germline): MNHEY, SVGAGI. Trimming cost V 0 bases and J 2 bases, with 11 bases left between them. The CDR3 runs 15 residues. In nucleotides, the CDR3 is TGTGCCAGCAGTTACTCGGAGGGGAACCCCTACGAGCAGTACTTC. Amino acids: CASSYSEGNPYEQYF.

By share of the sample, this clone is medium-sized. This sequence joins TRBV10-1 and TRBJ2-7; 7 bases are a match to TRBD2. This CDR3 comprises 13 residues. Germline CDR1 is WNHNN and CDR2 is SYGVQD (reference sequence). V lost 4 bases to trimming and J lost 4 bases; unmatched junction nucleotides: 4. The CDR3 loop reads CASSGDYFYEQYF. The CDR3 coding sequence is TGCGCCAGCAGTGGGGACTATTTTTACGAGCAGTACTTC.

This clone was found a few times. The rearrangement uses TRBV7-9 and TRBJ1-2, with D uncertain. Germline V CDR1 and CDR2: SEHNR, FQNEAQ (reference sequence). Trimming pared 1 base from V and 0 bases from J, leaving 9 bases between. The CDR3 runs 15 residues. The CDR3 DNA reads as TGTGCCAGCAGCTTAGGAGTAGGAGCTAACTATGGCTACACCTTC. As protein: CASSLGVGANYGYTF. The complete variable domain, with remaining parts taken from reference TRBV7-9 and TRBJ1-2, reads DTGVSQNPRHKITKRGQNVTFRCDPISEHNRLYWYRQTLGQGPEFLTYFQNEAQLEKSRLLSDRFSAERPKGSFSTLEIQRTEQGDSAMYLCASSLGVGANYGYTFGSGTRLTVV.

The CDR3 loop reads CASSATGGFGGYTF. In DNA, the CDR3 is TGTGCCAGCAGTGCGACAGGGGGCTTTGGCGGCTACACCTTC. The gene calls are TRBV27 and TRBJ1-2; 10 nucleotides align to TRBD1. The CDR3 length is 14 residues. The germline CDR1 and CDR2 sequences are MNHEY and SMNVEV (reference sequence). J was trimmed by 8 bases and V by 5 bases; bases with no gene match: 8.

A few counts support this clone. In nucleotides, the CDR3 is TGTGCCAGTAGTCCCGGGACAGGGGGCGTAGATACGCAGTATTTT. It specifies CASSPGTGGVDTQYF. The chain carries TRBV19 and TRBJ2-3, with 12 bases that match TRBD1. The germline CDR1 and CDR2 sequences are LNHDA and SQIVND (reference sequence). Unmatched junction bases numbered 5, after V lost 5 bases and J lost 5 bases. This CDR3 contains 15 residues.

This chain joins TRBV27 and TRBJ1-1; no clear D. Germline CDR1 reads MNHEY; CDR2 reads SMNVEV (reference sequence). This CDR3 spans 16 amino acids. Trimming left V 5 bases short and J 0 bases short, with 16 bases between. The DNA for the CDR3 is TGTGCCAGCAGTGGACTAAGAGTTAGAATGAACACTGAAGCTTTCTTT. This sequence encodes CASSGLRVRMNTEAFF.

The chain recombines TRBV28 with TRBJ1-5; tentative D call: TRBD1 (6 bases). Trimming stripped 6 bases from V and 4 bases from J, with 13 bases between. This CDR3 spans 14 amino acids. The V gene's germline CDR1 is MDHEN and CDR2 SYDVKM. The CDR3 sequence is CASSQLTGNQPQHF. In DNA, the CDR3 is TGTGCCAGCAGCCAACTTACAGGGAATCAGCCCCAGCATTTT. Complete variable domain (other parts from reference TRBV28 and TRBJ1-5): DVKVTQSSRYLVKRTGEKVFLECVQDMDHENMFWYRQDPGLGLRLIYFSYDVKMKEKGDIPEGYSVSREKKERFSLILESASTNQTSMYLCASSQLTGNQPQHFGDGTRLSIL.